The source of this TCR beta chain is a study of blood T cell repertoires in COVID-19. Study information: Specimens from acute and convalescent COVID-19 originated in the United States, Italy and Spain. PBMCs, B-cell-depleted T cells, or T cells provided the cDNA or gDNA that made up the material.

V was shortened by 10 bases and J by 8 bases, with 15 bases between the two germline ends. Germline CDR1 is MNHEY and CDR2 is SVGAGI. This CDR3 spans 13 amino acids. In the source study's methods: Estimation of nucleated cell counts relied on the amplification of reference gene primers. Produced via immunoSEQ multiplex PCR; TCRdb's table is partial and in-frame only. V and J calls and clone size come straight from that table; D and trimming were deduced from the DNA. The sample lists 70,000 or so clones, approximately 88% occurring once. The TCR sequence derives from a woman older than 75 with acute or convalescent COVID-19. Material for sequencing was peripheral blood. The J gene is TRBJ1-6, the V gene TRBV6-5, with D tentatively TRBD1 (5 bases). CDR3 sequence: CAIAWGGDSPLHF. The CDR3 DNA follows: TGTGCCATCGCATGGGGGGGGGATTCACCCCTCCACTTT.